Below are 32 T cell receptor beta chains sequenced from a single sample in a study of blood T cells in healthy people across ages. The use of a sample-barcoded 5' primer and a J-beta primer mix characterized a second PCR of 7 to 11 cycles. TCRdb reprocessed the 5' RACE reads with MiXCR, giving one entry per CDR3 protein. The table includes approximately 1.5 million distinct CDR3 sequences, approximately 42% detected once. Sample: blood. These receptors all come from a woman in her late teens or twenties in good health.

The chain uses TRBV10-3 and TRBJ2-3, with 10 bases matching TRBD2. This CDR3 comprises 22 residues. Germline-derived CDR1 and CDR2 are ENHRY and SYGVKD. V lost 3 bases and J lost 0; bases outside the gene matches: 21. For the CDR3, the DNA is TGTGCCATCAGTGATCCTAGCGGGAGATATGTTGGAAGGGGTACTAGCACAGATACGCAGTATTTT. It encodes CAISDPSGRYVGRGTSTDTQYF.

The rearrangement joins TRBV12-3 or TRBV12-4 to TRBJ1-2; 7 bases are a match to TRBD1. With V trimmed by 4 bases and J by 1 base, 3 bases remained unmatched. The CDR3 runs to 14 residues. CDR3 amino acids: CASSWGQLNYGYTF. CDR3 DNA sequence: TGTGCCAGCAGTTGGGGACAGCTTAACTATGGCTACACCTTC.

Only a few counts were recorded for this clonotype. The chain carries TRBV4-2 and TRBJ2-1; D call uncertain. Trimming cost V 0 bases and J 6 bases, with 9 bases left between them. The germline CDR1 and CDR2 sequences are LGHNA and YNFKEQ. The CDR3 runs to 14 residues. CDR3 sequence: CASSQETRLNEQFF. DNA of the CDR3: TGTGCCAGCAGCCAAGAAACTCGACTCAATGAGCAGTTCTTC.

The table lists this clonotype with a count of one. The V gene is TRBV10-3, the J gene TRBJ2-1, with 8 nucleotides matching TRBD2. This CDR3 is built from 14 residues. Germline V gene sequence: CDR1 ENHRY, CDR2 SYGVKD. V was clipped by 5 bases and J by 6 bases; unmatched bases: 6. The CDR3 DNA follows: TGTGCCATCAGTTCCGGGACTAGGCTCAATGAGCAGTTCTTC. Translated, it gives CAISSGTRLNEQFF.

The chain couples TRBV5-1 to TRBJ1-1; 8 bases agree with TRBD1. The V and J ends lost 3 bases and 6 bases, in that order; junction bases with no gene match: 4. The CDR3 runs 13 residues. CDR1 and CDR2 (germline): SGHRS, YFSETQ. The CDR3 spells CASSSDRGPEAFF. The CDR3 DNA is TGCGCCAGCAGCTCTGACAGGGGCCCTGAAGCTTTCTTT.

This clonotype was seen only once. The V call is TRBV7-6, the J call TRBJ2-5, with TRBD2 matching 8 bases. The CDR3 contains 16 residues. In germline, CDR1 is SGHVS, CDR2 FNYEAQ. V gave up 1 base and J gave up 1 base; unmatched junction bases: 5. CDR3 in amino acids: CASSLGSGGSQETQYF. In DNA form, the CDR3 reads TGTGCCAGCAGCTTAGGCAGCGGGGGATCCCAAGAGACCCAGTACTTC.

The table lists this clonotype with a few counts. The chain uses TRBV11-2 and TRBJ1-5; D perhaps matches TRBD1 (5 bases). This CDR3 has 17 amino acids. Germline V gene sequence: CDR1 SGHAT, CDR2 FQNNGV. The V gene lost 5 bases and the J gene lost 0 bases, with 17 bases spanning the gap. CDR3 DNA: TGTGCCAGCAGCCCGTCAGGGCAGGGTTATAGCAATCAGCCCCAGCATTTT. It encodes CASSPSGQGYSNQPQHF.

The chain carries TRBV6-2 or TRBV6-3 and TRBJ2-7; TRBD2 matches 9 bases. The CDR3 sequence is 13 residues long. Germline V gives CDR1 MNHEY, CDR2 SVGEGT. Trimming took 10 bases from V and 3 from J; bases not matched to a gene: 7. The CDR3 reads CATKGSGSYEQYF. In DNA, the CDR3 is TGTGCCACAAAGGGTAGCGGGAGCTACGAGCAGTACTTC.

V is TRBV4-3 and J is TRBJ2-5; perhaps TRBD1 as D (6 bases). The germline V gene has CDR1 LGHNA and CDR2 YSLEER. The CDR3 spans 16 residues. Trimming cost V 1 base and J 2 bases, with 14 bases left between them. The CDR3 DNA reads as TGCGCCAGCAGCCAAGGTCCCACAGGGATTCAAGAGACCCAGTACTTC. As protein: CASSQGPTGIQETQYF.

V and J are TRBV20-1 and TRBJ2-1; D ambiguous. CDR1 and CDR2 (germline): DFQATT, SNEGSKA (reference sequence). The CDR3 is 12 amino acids. V was trimmed by 0 bases and J by 10 bases, leaving 10 bases between them. CDR3 coding DNA: TGCAGTGCTAGAGATATGGTTCTCGAGCAGTTCTTC. Translated, it gives CSARDMVLEQFF.

V and J are TRBV12-3 or TRBV12-4 and TRBJ1-1, with D possibly being TRBD1 (6 bases). V lost 6 bases to trimming and J lost 1 base, with 12 bases between them. The CDR3 is 14 residues long. The CDR3 DNA is TGTGCCAGCAGCATGGGACATCCGAACACTGAAGCTTTCTTT. Translating gives CASSMGHPNTEAFF.

The V and J genes are TRBV4-3 and TRBJ2-1; 7 bases agree with TRBD2. The length of the CDR3 is 16 residues. After removal of 4 bases from V and 5 bases from J, the junction contained 11 bases not matched to a gene. The germline V gene has CDR1 LGHNA and CDR2 YSLEER. The CDR3 region has the DNA TGCGCCAGCAGCCGTCATGGGCGGGAGATCAACAATGAGCAGTTCTTC. This codes for CASSRHGREINNEQFF.

Points on this clonotype: This may come from a read error, since a much larger clone is one base off. The CDR3 region has the DNA TGCAGTGCACCAAACGCCGCTAGCACAGATACGCAGTATTTT. Protein: CSAPNAASTDTQYF. The chain employs TRBV20-1 and TRBJ2-3; D unclear. The germline V and J ends were trimmed by 6 bases and 0 bases, with 13 bases remaining between them. This CDR3 is built from 14 residues. Germline V CDR1 and CDR2: DFQATT, SNEGSKA (reference sequence).

This clonotype was seen more than once but under ten times. This chain joins TRBV7-2 and TRBJ1-2; possible D gene TRBD1, 5 bases. V was cut by 4 bases and J by 2 bases, with 11 bases left in between. Germline V lookup: CDR1 SGHTA, CDR2 FQGNSA. This CDR3 has 14 amino acids. The CDR3 DNA reads as TGTGCCAGCAGCTCAGGGAATCAGAACTATGGCTACACCTTC. Amino acid sequence: CASSSGNQNYGYTF. The whole variable domain, remainder taken from reference TRBV7-2 and TRBJ1-2, is GAGVSQSPSNKVTEKGKDVELRCDPISGHTALYWYRQSLGQGLEFLIYFQGNSAPDKSGLPSDRFSAERTGGSVSTLTIQRTQQEDSAVYLCASSSGNQNYGYTFGSGTRLTVV.

This clonotype was picked up many times. The chain links TRBV12-3 or TRBV12-4 to TRBJ2-3; D remains unclear. The CDR3 sequence is 14 residues long. With 5 bases removed from V and 6 bases from J, the gap between germline ends came to 15 bases. CDR3 loop: CASSLRPAPDTQYF. The CDR3 nucleotides read TGTGCCAGCAGTCTGCGACCAGCCCCGGATACGCAGTATTTT.

For this clonotype: The junction shows a germline mismatch at one end, possibly a read error. The chain links TRBV4-3 to TRBJ2-1, with 8 bases lining up with TRBD2. The CDR3 has 18 amino acids. Germline V gene sequence: CDR1 LGHNA, CDR2 YSLEER. The chain's CDR3 is CASSQDLLSGGSYNEQFF. CDR3 nucleotide sequence: TGCGCCAGCAGTCAAGACTTGCTCAGCGGGGGCTCCTACAATGAGCAGTTCTTC.

In this sample, this clonotype turned up a few times. V and J are TRBV20-1 and TRBJ2-4; D gene uncertain. Germline V gene lookup returns CDR1 DFQATT and CDR2 SNEGSKA (reference sequence). V was pared by 2 bases and J by 0 bases, with 11 bases between. This CDR3 has 15 amino acids. CDR3 in DNA: TGCAGTGCTAGACTGGACGGCCTAGCCAAAAACATTCAGTACTTC. It yields the protein CSARLDGLAKNIQYF.

The chain has TRBV30 and TRBJ2-5; the D gene is possibly TRBD1 (6 bases). The J call may not be correct, given that the DNA end is closer to TRBJ2-7. The CDR3 covers 12 residues. Germline CDR1 GTSNPN, CDR2 SVGIG (reference sequence). The CDR3 bases are TGTGCCTGGGAACAGGGAGTATACGAGCAGTACTTC. It is translated as CAWEQGVYEQYF.

V usage is TRBV3-1 and J usage is TRBJ1-2; 8 bases agree with TRBD1. V shed 4 bases, J shed 8 bases, and the junction held 6 bases outside the gene matches. Looked up from germline, CDR1 is LGHDT and CDR2 is YNNKEL (reference sequence). The CDR3 runs 13 residues. CDR3 nucleotides: TGTGCCAGCAGCCGCGGACAGGGTCAAGGCTACACCTTC. Translated, it gives CASSRGQGQGYTF. Supplemented by reference TRBV3-1 and TRBJ1-2, the full variable domain reads DTAVSQTPKYLVTQMGNDKSIKCEQNLGHDTMYWYKQDSKKFLKIMFSYNNKELIINETVPNRFSPKSPDKAHLNLHINSLELGDSAVYFCASSRGQGQGYTFGSGTRLTVV.

V and J are TRBV20-1 and TRBJ2-3; no definite D call. Germline V gives CDR1 DFQATT, CDR2 SNEGSKA (reference sequence). V was trimmed by 1 base and J by 2 bases, leaving 7 bases between them. This CDR3 contains 13 residues. Here the CDR3 DNA reads TGCAGTGCTAGAGTAAGGGTCACAGATACGCAGTATTTT. It is translated as CSARVRVTDTQYF.

Regarding this clonotype: A junction boundary mismatches the germline segment, possibly from a read error. The chain employs TRBV12-3 or TRBV12-4 and TRBJ2-1, with 8 bases matching TRBD1. The CDR3 totals 14 residues. CDR3 sequence (DNA): TGTGCCAGCAGTCCGGACAGGGTCTACAATGAGCGGTACTTC. It is translated as CASSPDRVYNERYF.

This clonotype showed up many times. This chain joins TRBV4-3 and TRBJ2-1; D unclear. The V gene's germline CDR1 is LGHNA and CDR2 YSLEER. V dropped 0 bases and J dropped 4 bases, with 7 bases sitting between them. The length of the CDR3 is 14 residues. CDR3: CASSQEVRYNEQFF. The CDR3 DNA reads as TGCGCCAGCAGCCAAGAAGTTAGGTACAATGAGCAGTTCTTC.

The V call is TRBV7-2, the J call TRBJ1-2; no reliable D call. Per germline, CDR1 SGHTA and CDR2 FQGNSA. The ends were cut back, 5 bases at V and 6 bases at J, with 10 bases in the middle. The CDR3 runs 12 residues. CDR3 coding DNA: TGTGCCAGCAGCCCGACGGCGGATGGCTACACCTTC. It translates to CASSPTADGYTF.

As to this clonotype: This sequence may be a read error, since a much larger clone differs from it by one base. V is TRBV4-3 and J is TRBJ2-1; D possibly matches TRBD1 or TRBD2 (5 bases each). The germline V gene encodes CDR1 LGHNA and CDR2 YSLEER. This CDR3 contains 17 residues. DNA of the CDR3: TGCGCCGGCAGCCAACGGCCGGGCGATGGGGGATACAATGAGCAGTTCTTC. This codes for CAGSQRPGDGGYNEQFF.

This clonotype was picked up many times. The CDR3 DNA follows: TGTGCCAGCAGCCCGTCGGGACCTTACAATGAGCAGTTCTTC. Translated: CASSPSGPYNEQFF. The rearrangement uses TRBV11-2 and TRBJ2-1; perhaps D is TRBD1 or TRBD2 (5 bases each). This CDR3 region has 14 residues. Germline-derived CDR1 and CDR2 are SGHAT and FQNNGV. The V gene lost 5 bases and the J gene lost 4 bases, with 12 bases spanning the gap.

This clonotype occurred a few times. The chain combines TRBV5-1 with TRBJ1-1; TRBD1 agrees at 9 bases. Germline lookup yields CDR1 SGHRS and CDR2 YFSETQ. This CDR3 spans 16 amino acids. J was trimmed by 5 bases and V by 0 bases; bases with no gene match: 8. CDR3 nucleotide sequence: TGCGCCAGCAGCTTGGATTGGACAGGGGCAGGAACTGAAGCTTTCTTT. It is translated as CASSLDWTGAGTEAFF.

The chain has TRBV5-5 and TRBJ2-5, with 10 bases aligning to TRBD1. From germline, CDR1 is SGHKS and CDR2 YYEKEE (reference sequence). V lost 2 bases and J lost 4; bases outside the gene matches: 23. The CDR3 contains 21 residues. CDR3 bases: TGTGCCAGCAGCTTTTCGCCTCCGGGGACAGGGGTCCCCATGGGGCGAGAGACCCAGTACTTC. As protein: CASSFSPPGTGVPMGRETQYF.

Only one count was recorded for this clonotype. The chain recombines TRBV20-1 with TRBJ1-3; D may be TRBD1 (5 bases). Germline loops: CDR1 DFQATT, CDR2 SNEGSKA (reference sequence). This CDR3 contains 14 residues. Between the trimmed V and J ends, which lost 1 base and 2 bases, there was a span of 9 bases. In DNA form, the CDR3 reads TGCAGTGCTAGAGGTCTGGGGGCTGGAAACACCATATATTTT. It encodes CSARGLGAGNTIYF.

The gene calls are TRBV20-1 and TRBJ1-2; D is unresolved. CDR3 size: 14 residues. Trimming left V 5 bases short and J 1 base short, with 14 bases between. Germline V CDR1 and CDR2: DFQATT, SNEGSKA (reference sequence). CDR3 protein: CSALLRFHNYGYTF. The CDR3 bases are TGCAGTGCTCTCCTTAGGTTCCATAACTATGGCTACACCTTC.

This chain uses TRBV18 with TRBJ1-4; weak D call: TRBD1 (5 bases). V lost 4 bases, J lost 11 bases, and 17 bases lay in between. The CDR3 runs 14 residues. Germline V gives CDR1 KGHSH, CDR2 LQKENI. The CDR3 region is CASSLKGPPGKLFF. The CDR3 DNA reads TGTGCCAGCTCACTCAAGGGACCTCCGGGTAAACTGTTTTTT.

The genes are TRBV18 and TRBJ1-3; D remains unclear. CDR3 length: 13 amino acids. The germline CDR1 and CDR2 sequences are KGHSH and LQKENI. Trimming shortened V by 6 bases and J by 4 bases, and 10 bases separated the two germline ends. As DNA, the CDR3 is TGTGCCAGCTCGGAGACGGAGGGAAACACCATATATTTT. Residues: CASSETEGNTIYF.

The genes are TRBV20-1 and TRBJ2-1; 16 bases line up with TRBD2. The end of the DNA aligns better with TRBJ2-7, so the J call may be wrong. The CDR3 consists of 18 residues. Germline V CDR1 and CDR2: DFQATT, SNEGSKA (reference sequence). The CDR3 DNA reads as TGCAGTGCCAAGGGACTAGCGGGGGGGCTTAAGTCCTACAATGAGCAGTACTTC. Translated: CSAKGLAGGLKSYNEQYF.